This is a list of T cell receptor beta chains from one sample in a study of cytomegalovirus exposure and HLA in healthy donors. Produced via immunoSEQ multiplex PCR; TCRdb's table is partial and in-frame only. The data hold about 89,000 clones, with approximately 70% observed a single time. Input material: PBMCs. The origin of the receptors is a young man in good health and CMV-seronegative. Both conserved end residues are part of each CDR3. A D gene is named only where the DNA matches it firmly. The listing skips clone size in some rows; elsewhere it reads once, few, many or a size class.

j_gene,d_gene,len,abundance,v_gene,CDR3nt,CDR3aa
TRBJ2-5,-,19,-,TRBV18,TGTGCCAGCTCACTACTCGACGTCAGATATGGGCCTGGTTTGGAGACCCAGTACTTC,CASSLLDVRYGPGLETQYF
TRBJ2-3,-,15,few,TRBV6-6,TGTGCCACCTCGGGGACATTCCCCCGTACAGATACGCAGTATTTT,CATSGTFPRTDTQYF
TRBJ2-5,-,14,-,TRBV9,TGTGCCAGCAGCGTAGCTCCTTCCCAAGAGACCCAGTACTTC,CASSVAPSQETQYF
TRBJ2-2,TRBD1,16,-,TRBV5-4,TGTGCCAGCAGCTTGGGGGGGACAGGGCTCACCGGGGAGCTGTTTTTT,CASSLGGTGLTGELFF
TRBJ2-1,TRBD1,15,-,TRBV29-1,TGCAGCGGAAAGGGGCCTCGACAGGGGTTCAATGAGCAGTTCTTC,CSGKGPRQGFNEQFF
TRBJ2-7,-,17,-,TRBV30,TGTGCCTGGAGTCCGAGGGGGGGGCCCCCCGGGGACAGGGAGCAGTACTTC,CAWSPRGGPPGDREQYF
TRBJ2-5,-,17,-,TRBV9,TGTGCCAGCAGCGTTGGGATGGGAGGCATGGGGGAAGAGACCCAGTACTTC,CASSVGMGGMGEETQYF
TRBJ1-1,-,15,-,TRBV5-4,TGTGCCAGCAGCCCGAGGGACACCCCGAACACTGAAGCTTTCTTT,CASSPRDTPNTEAFF
TRBJ1-2,-,12,-,TRBV25-1,TGTGCCAGCAGTGAACAGGGCGGTGGCTACACCTTC,CASSEQGGGYTF
TRBJ2-5,TRBD1,15,once,TRBV4-1,TGCGCCAGCAGCCAGGGGACAGGGGATCGTGAGACCCAGTACTTC,CASSQGTGDRETQYF
TRBJ2-1,TRBD1,13,-,TRBV7-3,TGTGCCAGCACAGGGACAGGTCGTAATGAGCAGTTCTTC,CASTGTGRNEQFF
TRBJ1-1,-,15,-,TRBV4-2,TGTGCCAGCAGTGCCTTTGGACAGAAGAACACTGAAGCTTTCTTT,CASSAFGQKNTEAFF
TRBJ1-1,-,12,-,TRBV6-1,TGTGCCAGCAGTGAAGGCCCACATGAAGCTTTCTTT,CASSEGPHEAFF
TRBJ1-2,-,14,-,TRBV5-4,TGTGCCAGCAGCAACCCTACAGGGCACTATGGCTACACCTTC,CASSNPTGHYGYTF
TRBJ1-1,-,11,once,TRBV20-1,TGCAGTGCTCCATCCAACACTGAAGCTTTCTTT,CSAPSNTEAFF
TRBJ2-7,-,16,once,TRBV4-2,TGTGCCAGCAGCCAAGGCGGGACGGTAAGCTCCTACGAGCAGTACTTC,CASSQGGTVSSYEQYF
TRBJ1-2,-,14,few,TRBV6-5,TGTGCCAGCAGTTACTTGACAGCTAACTATGGCTACACCTTC,CASSYLTANYGYTF
TRBJ1-6,-,15,once,TRBV5-1,TGCGCCAGCAGCTTCTCCGCAGATTATAATTCACCCCTCCACTTT,CASSFSADYNSPLHF
TRBJ1-2,-,20,-,TRBV27,TGTGCCAGCAGAAACGGGATTGGAGATTCCGGGTATCGAGGCCTATATGGCTACACCTTC,CASRNGIGDSGYRGLYGYTF
TRBJ1-4,-,13,-,TRBV29-1,TGCAGCGTTGCGACTGCAACTAATGAAAAACTGTTTTTT,CSVATATNEKLFF
TRBJ1-5,TRBD1,16,-,TRBV4-1,TGCGCCAGCAGCCCGAAATCAGGGGGCAGCGGTCAGCCCCAGCATTTT,CASSPKSGGSGQPQHF
TRBJ1-4,TRBD1,14,-,TRBV30,TGTGCCTGGAGTCCAGGGGGCGCGGGTGAAAAACTGTTTTTT,CAWSPGGAGEKLFF
TRBJ2-2,-,15,-,TRBV5-1,TGCGCCAGCAGCTTGGTGACAGGAGAGACCGGGGAGCTGTTTTTT,CASSLVTGETGELFF
TRBJ1-1,-,14,once,TRBV9,TGTGCCAGCAGCGTGTTAGGAGAAAACACTGAAGCTTTCTTT,CASSVLGENTEAFF
TRBJ1-4,-,15,-,TRBV2,TGTGCCAGCAGTGGCCCAGGGAGGGACAATGAAAAACTGTTTTTT,CASSGPGRDNEKLFF
TRBJ2-7,TRBD2,18,-,TRBV5-1,TGCGCCAGCAGCTTGGCAACTAGCGGGAGCCTGGGATCCTACGAGCAGTACTTC,CASSLATSGSLGSYEQYF
TRBJ2-2,-,13,-,TRBV5-8,TGTGCCAGCAGCTTCTGGACTTCCGGGGAGCTGTTTTTT,CASSFWTSGELFF
TRBJ1-3,-,13,-,TRBV7-8,TGTGCCAGTTCACAGGGATCTGGAAACACCATATATTTT,CASSQGSGNTIYF
TRBJ1-5,-,13,once,TRBV27,TGTGCCAGCAGTTTAGGGAGTAATCAGCCCCAGCATTTT,CASSLGSNQPQHF
TRBJ2-2,TRBD2,19,-,TRBV7-9,TGTTCCAGCAGCCTTATGAGATACCTGGGGACTAGGAGCACCGGGGAGCTGTTTTTT,CSSSLMRYLGTRSTGELFF
TRBJ2-7,TRBD2,16,-,TRBV4-2,TGTGCCAGCAGCCAAGATGAGAGCGGGGGGGCATACGAGCAGTACTTC,CASSQDESGGAYEQYF
TRBJ1-1,-,14,-,TRBV27,TGTGCCAGCAGTTTAGGGGGGTCGAACACTGAAGCTTTCTTT,CASSLGGSNTEAFF
TRBJ2-1,TRBD2,13,once,TRBV5-1,TGCGCCAGCAGCCCGGGACTAGCGGAAGAGCAGTTCTTC,CASSPGLAEEQFF